This TCR beta chain was sequenced during a study of CD8 T cells in Susac syndrome. The CDR3 is made up of 15 amino acids. Losses at the gene ends were 3 bases for V and 5 bases for J; bases not matched to a gene: 9. CDR1 and CDR2 (germline): SGDLS, YYNGEE. Random hexamers served to reverse transcribe about 0.5 to 1 ug RNA. TCRdb reprocessed the immunoSEQ multiplex PCR reads with MiXCR, giving one entry per CDR3 protein. The repertoire holds 160,000 or so distinct CDR3 sequences, over 85% seen once, with approximately 0.14% in the top ten. This receptor was taken from a human donor in good health. Input material: CD4+ T cells from PBMCs. The V gene is TRBV9, the J gene TRBJ1-1; 8 bases line up with TRBD1. CDR3 coding DNA: TGTGCCAGCAGCGAGGGCGGACAGGGTAGGACTGAAGCTTTCTTT. Translating gives CASSEGGQGRTEAFF.